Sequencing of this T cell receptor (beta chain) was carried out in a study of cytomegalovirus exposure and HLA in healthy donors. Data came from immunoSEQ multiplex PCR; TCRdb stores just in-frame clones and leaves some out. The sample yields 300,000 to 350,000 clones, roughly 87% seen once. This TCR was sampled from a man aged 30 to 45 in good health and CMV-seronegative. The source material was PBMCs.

The CDR3 is CASSYGGTGFLRGYTF. The CDR3 coding sequence is TGTGCCAGCAGTTACGGGGGGACAGGGTTCTTGCGTGGCTACACCTTC. The rearrangement uses TRBV6-5 and TRBJ1-2; 9 positions agree with TRBD1. This CDR3 has 16 residues. Germline CDR1 MNHEY, CDR2 SVGAGI. Germline trimming cut 2 bases from V and 7 bases from J; bases unmatched to any gene: 11.